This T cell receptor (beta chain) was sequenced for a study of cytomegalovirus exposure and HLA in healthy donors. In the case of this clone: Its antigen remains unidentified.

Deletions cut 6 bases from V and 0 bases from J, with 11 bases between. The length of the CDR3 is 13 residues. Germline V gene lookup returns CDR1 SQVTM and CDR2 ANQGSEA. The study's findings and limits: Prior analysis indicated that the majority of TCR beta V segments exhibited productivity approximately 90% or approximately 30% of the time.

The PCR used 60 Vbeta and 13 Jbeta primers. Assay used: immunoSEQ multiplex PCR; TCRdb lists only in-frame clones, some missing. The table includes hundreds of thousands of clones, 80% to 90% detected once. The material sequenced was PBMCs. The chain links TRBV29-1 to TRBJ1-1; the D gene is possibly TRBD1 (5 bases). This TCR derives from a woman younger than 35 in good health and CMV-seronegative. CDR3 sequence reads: CSVQDGMNTEAFF. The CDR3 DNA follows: TGCAGCGTACAGGATGGCATGAACACTGAAGCTTTCTTT.